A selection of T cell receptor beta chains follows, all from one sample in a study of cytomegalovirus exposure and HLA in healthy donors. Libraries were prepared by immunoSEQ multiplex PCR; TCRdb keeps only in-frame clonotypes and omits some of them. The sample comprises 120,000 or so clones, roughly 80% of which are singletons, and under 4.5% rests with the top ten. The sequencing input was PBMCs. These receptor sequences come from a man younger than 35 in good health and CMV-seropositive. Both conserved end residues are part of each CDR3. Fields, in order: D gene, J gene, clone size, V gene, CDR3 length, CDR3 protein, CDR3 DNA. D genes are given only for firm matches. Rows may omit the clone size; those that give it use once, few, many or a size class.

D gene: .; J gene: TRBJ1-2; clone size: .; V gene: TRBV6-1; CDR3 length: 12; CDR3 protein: CASSVTRNGYTF; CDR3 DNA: TGTGCCAGCAGTGTAACCAGGAATGGCTACACCTTC
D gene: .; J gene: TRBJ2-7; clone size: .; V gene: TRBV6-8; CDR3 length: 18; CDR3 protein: CASSFTGRLQGGAYEQYF; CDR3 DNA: TGTGCCAGCAGCTTTACTGGTAGGCTGCAGGGTGGGGCCTACGAGCAGTACTTC
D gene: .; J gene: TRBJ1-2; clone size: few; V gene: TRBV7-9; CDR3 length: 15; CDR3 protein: CASSPSGVGQYGYTF; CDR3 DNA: TGTGCCAGCAGTCCATCGGGAGTGGGTCAGTATGGCTACACCTTC
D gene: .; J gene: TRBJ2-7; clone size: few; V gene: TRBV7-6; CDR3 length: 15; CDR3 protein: CASSLEANQISEQYF; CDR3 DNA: TGTGCCAGCAGCCTAGAAGCGAACCAGATCTCCGAGCAGTACTTC
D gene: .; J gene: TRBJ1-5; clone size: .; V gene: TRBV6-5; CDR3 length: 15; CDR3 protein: CASSGENLSNQPQHF; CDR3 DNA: TGTGCCAGCAGTGGGGAGAATCTTAGCAATCAGCCCCAGCATTTT
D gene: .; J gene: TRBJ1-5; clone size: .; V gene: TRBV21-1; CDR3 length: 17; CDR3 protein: CASSKQTGSYSNQPQHF; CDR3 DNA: TGTGCCAGCAGCAAGCAGACAGGATCCTATAGCAATCAGCCCCAGCATTTT
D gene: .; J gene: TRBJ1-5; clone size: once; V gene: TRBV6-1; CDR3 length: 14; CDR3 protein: CASSEMGSNQPQHF; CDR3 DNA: TGTGCCAGCAGTGAAATGGGCAGCAATCAGCCCCAGCATTTT
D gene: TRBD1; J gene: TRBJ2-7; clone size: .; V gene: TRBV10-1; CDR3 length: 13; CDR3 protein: CASSRDREDEQYF; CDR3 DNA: TGCGCCAGCAGCCGGGACAGGGAGGACGAGCAGTACTTC
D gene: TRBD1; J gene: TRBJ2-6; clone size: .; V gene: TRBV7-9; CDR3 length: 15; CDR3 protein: CASNRGGSGANVLTF; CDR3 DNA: TGTGCCAGCAACAGGGGTGGGTCTGGGGCCAACGTCCTGACTTTC
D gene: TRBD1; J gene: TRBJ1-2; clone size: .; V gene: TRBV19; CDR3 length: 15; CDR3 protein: CASSPGLDRFYGYTF; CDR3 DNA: TGTGCCAGTAGCCCTGGTCTGGACAGGTTCTATGGCTACACCTTC
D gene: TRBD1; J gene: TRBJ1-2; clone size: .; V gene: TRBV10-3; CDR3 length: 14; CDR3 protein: CAISDLAGGDGYTF; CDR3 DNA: TGTGCCATCAGTGACCTCGCAGGGGGAGATGGCTACACCTTC
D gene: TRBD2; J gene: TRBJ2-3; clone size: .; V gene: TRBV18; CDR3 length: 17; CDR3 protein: CASSPSSSGIIPDTQYF; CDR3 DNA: TGTGCCAGCTCACCAAGTTCTAGCGGGATTATTCCAGATACGCAGTATTTT
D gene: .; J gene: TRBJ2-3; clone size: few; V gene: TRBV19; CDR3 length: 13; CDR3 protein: CASSIRTGNTQYF; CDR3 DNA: TGTGCCAGTAGTATACGCACGGGTAATACGCAGTATTTT
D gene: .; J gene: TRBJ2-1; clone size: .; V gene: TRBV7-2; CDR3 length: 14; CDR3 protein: CASSPLGTFLEQFF; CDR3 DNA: TGTGCCAGCAGCCCCCTGGGCACTTTTCTTGAGCAGTTCTTC
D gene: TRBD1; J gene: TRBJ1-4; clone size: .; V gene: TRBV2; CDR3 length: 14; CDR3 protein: CASGIDRGREKLFF; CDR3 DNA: TGTGCCAGCGGAATTGACAGGGGGCGGGAAAAACTGTTTTTT
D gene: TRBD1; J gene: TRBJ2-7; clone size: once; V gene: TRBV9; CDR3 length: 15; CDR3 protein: CASSVRGTDTYEQYF; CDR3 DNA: TGTGCCAGCAGCGTGAGGGGGACAGACACCTACGAGCAGTACTTC
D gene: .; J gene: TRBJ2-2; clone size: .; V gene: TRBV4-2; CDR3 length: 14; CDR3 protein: CASSLSRDTGELFF; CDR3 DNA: TGTGCCAGCAGCCTTTCCCGAGATACCGGGGAGCTGTTTTTT
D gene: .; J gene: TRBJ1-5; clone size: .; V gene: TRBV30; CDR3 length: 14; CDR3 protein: CAWSLGFPPQPQHF; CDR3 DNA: TGTGCCTGGAGTCTCGGTTTTCCGCCTCAGCCCCAGCATTTT
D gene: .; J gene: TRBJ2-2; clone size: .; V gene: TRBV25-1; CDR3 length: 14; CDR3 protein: CASSELREGGELFF; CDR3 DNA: TGTGCCAGCAGTGAATTACGGGAAGGCGGGGAGCTGTTTTTT
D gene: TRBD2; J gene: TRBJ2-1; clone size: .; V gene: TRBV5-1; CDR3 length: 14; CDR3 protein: CASESGGGLNGQFF; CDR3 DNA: TGCGCCAGCGAAAGCGGGGGCGGCTTGAATGGGCAGTTCTTC
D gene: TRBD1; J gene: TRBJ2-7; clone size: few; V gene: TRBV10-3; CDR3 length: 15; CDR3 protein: CAISESGTDNYEQYF; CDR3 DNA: TGTGCCATCAGTGAGTCGGGGACAGACAACTACGAGCAGTACTTC
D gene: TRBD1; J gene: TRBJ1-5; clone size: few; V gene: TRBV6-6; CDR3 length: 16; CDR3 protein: CASSSPDRGLNQPQHF; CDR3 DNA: TGTGCCAGCAGTTCACCGGACAGGGGGCTAAATCAGCCCCAGCATTTT
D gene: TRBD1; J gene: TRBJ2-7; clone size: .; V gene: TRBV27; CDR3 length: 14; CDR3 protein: CASSFGTGSYEQYF; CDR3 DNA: TGTGCCAGCAGTTTTGGGACAGGGTCCTACGAGCAGTACTTC
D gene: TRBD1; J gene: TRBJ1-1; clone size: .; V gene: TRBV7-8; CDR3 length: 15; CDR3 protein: CASSPEGAANTEAFF; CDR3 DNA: TGTGCCAGCAGCCCCGAGGGGGCAGCGAACACTGAAGCTTTCTTT
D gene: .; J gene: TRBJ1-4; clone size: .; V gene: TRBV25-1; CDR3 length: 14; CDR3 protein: CASGGGPSNEKLFF; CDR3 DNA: TGTGCCAGTGGCGGGGGGCCCTCTAATGAAAAACTGTTTTTT
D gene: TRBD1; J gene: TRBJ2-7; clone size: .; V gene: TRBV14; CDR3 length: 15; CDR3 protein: CASSASGTGYHEQYF; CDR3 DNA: TGTGCCAGCAGCGCGTCCGGGACAGGGTACCACGAGCAGTACTTC
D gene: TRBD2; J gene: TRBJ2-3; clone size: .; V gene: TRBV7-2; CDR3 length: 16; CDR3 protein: CASSYSSGDSTDTQYF; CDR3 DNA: TGTGCCAGCAGCTATAGTAGCGGGGATAGCACAGATACGCAGTATTTT
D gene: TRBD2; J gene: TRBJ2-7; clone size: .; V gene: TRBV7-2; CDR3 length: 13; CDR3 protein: CASSSQTSGRQYF; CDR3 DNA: TGTGCCAGCAGCTCCCAGACTAGCGGTAGGCAGTACTTC
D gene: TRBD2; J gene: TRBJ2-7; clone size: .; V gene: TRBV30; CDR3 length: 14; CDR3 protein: CAWSDSGGTYEQYF; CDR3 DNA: TGTGCCTGGAGTGACAGCGGGGGGACCTACGAGCAGTACTTC
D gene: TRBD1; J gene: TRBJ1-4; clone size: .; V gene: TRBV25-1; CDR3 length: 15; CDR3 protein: CASSESWDRGEKLFF; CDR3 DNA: TGTGCCAGCAGTGAATCTTGGGACAGGGGTGAAAAACTGTTTTTT
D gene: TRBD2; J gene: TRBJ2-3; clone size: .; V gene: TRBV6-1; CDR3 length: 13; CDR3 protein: CASSESRGGLQYF; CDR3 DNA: TGTGCCAGCAGTGAATCGCGGGGGGGCCTCCAGTATTTT
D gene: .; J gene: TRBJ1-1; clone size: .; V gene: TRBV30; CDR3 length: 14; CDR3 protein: CAWGALRENTEAFF; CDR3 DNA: TGTGCCTGGGGCGCCCTCCGGGAGAACACTGAAGCTTTCTTT
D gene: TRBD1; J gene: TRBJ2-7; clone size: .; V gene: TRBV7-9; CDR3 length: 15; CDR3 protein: CASSFGTGATYEQYF; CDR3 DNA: TGTGCCAGCAGCTTCGGGACAGGGGCCACCTACGAGCAGTACTTC